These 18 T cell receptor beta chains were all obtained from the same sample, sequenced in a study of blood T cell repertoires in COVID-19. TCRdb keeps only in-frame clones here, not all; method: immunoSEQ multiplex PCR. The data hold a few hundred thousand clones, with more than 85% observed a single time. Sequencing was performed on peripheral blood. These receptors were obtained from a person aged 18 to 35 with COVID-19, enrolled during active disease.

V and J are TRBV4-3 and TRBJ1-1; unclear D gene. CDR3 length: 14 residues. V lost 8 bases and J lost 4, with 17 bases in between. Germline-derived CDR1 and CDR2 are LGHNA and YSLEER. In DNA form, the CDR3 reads TGCGCCAGCTCCTTAGTGAGGGTTTCCACTGAAGCTTTCTTT. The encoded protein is CASSLVRVSTEAFF.

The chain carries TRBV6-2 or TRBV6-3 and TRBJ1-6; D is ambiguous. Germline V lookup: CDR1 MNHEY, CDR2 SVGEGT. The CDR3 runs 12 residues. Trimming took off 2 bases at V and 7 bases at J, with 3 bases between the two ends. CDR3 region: CASSYANSPLHF. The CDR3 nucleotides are TGTGCCAGCAGTTACGCGAATTCACCCCTCCACTTT.

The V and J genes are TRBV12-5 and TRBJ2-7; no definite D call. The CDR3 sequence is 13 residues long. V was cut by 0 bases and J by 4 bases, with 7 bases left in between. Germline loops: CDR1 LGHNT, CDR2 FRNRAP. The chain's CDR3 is CASGLVPVYEQYF. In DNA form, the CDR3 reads TGTGCTAGTGGTTTGGTACCGGTTTACGAGCAGTACTTC.

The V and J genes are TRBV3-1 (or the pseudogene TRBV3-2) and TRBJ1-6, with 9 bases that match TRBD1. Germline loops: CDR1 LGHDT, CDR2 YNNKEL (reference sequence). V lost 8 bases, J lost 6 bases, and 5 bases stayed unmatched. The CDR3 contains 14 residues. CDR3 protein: CASAGTGSNSPLHF. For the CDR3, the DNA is TGTGCCAGCGCCGGGACAGGGAGTAATTCACCCCTCCACTTT.

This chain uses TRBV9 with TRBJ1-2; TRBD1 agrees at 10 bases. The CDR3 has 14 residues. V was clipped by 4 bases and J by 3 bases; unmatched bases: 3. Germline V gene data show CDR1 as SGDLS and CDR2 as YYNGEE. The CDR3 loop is CASSPTGGHYGYTF. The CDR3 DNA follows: TGTGCCAGCAGCCCGACAGGGGGCCACTATGGCTACACCTTC.

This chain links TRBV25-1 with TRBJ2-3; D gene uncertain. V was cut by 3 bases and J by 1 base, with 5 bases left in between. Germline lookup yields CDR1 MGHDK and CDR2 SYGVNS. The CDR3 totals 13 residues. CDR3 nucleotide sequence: TGTGCCAGCAGTGATCCAGGCACAGATACGCAGTATTTT. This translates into CASSDPGTDTQYF.

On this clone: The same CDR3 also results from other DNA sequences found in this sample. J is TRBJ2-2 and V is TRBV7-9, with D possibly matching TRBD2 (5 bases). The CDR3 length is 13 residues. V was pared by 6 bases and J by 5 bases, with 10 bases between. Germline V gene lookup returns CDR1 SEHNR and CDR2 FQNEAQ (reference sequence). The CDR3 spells CASRPTGTGELFF. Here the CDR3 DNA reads TGTGCCAGCAGGCCGACGGGGACCGGGGAGCTGTTTTTT.

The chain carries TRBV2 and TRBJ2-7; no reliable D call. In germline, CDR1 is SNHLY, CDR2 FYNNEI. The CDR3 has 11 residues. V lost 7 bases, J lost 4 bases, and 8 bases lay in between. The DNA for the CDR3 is TGTGCCAGCATTGAGACTTACGAGCAGTACTTC. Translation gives CASIETYEQYF.

The chain's CDR3 is CASSLLDRVYNEQFF. CDR3 in DNA: TGTGCCAGCAGCCTGCTGGACAGAGTGTACAATGAGCAGTTCTTC. This rearrangement joins TRBV5-6 to TRBJ2-1; tentatively, D is TRBD1 (6 bases). Between the trimmed V and J ends, which lost 4 bases and 4 bases, there was a span of 15 bases. The germline CDR1 and CDR2 sequences are SGHDT and YYEEEE. The CDR3 runs 15 residues.

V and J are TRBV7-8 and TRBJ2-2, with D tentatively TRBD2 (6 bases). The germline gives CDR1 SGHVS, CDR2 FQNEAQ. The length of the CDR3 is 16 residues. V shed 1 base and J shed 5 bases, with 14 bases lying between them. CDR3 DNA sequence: TGTGCCAGCAGCTTAGGGGGAGGTAGCTCAACCGGGGAGCTGTTTTTT. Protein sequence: CASSLGGGSSTGELFF.

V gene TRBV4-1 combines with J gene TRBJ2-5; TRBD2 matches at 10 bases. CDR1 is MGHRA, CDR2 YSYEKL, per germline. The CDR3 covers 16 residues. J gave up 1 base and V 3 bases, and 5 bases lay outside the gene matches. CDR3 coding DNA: TGCGCCAGCAGCCATGCTAGCGGGAGTTTCCAAGAGACCCAGTACTTC. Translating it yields CASSHASGSFQETQYF.

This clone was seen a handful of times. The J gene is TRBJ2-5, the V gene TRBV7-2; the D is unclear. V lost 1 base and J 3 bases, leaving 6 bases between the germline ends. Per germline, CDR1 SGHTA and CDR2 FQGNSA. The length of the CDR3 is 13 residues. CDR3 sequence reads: CASSLEREETQYF. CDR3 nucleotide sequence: TGTGCCAGCAGCTTAGAACGGGAAGAGACCCAGTACTTC.

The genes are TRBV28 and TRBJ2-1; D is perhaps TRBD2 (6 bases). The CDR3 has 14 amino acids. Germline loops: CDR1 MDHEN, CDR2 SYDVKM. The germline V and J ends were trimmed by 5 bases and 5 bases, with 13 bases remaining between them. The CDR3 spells CASSPPPGDNEQFF. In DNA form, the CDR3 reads TGTGCCAGCAGTCCTCCCCCGGGGGACAATGAGCAGTTCTTC.

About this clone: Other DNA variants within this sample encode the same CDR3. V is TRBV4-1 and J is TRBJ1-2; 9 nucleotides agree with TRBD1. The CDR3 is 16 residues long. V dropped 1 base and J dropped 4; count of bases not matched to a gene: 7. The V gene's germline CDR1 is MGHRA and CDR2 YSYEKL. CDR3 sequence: CASSQVKGQGLYGYTF. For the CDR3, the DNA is TGCGCCAGCAGCCAAGTAAAGGGACAGGGCCTCTATGGCTACACCTTC.

This chain's CDR3 is CASSRRNEQFF. CDR3 bases: TGTGCCAGCAGCCGGCGGAATGAGCAGTTCTTC. The chain links TRBV6-5 to TRBJ2-1; unclear D gene. CDR3 size: 11 residues. V lost 6 bases and J 7 bases, leaving 7 bases between the germline ends. In germline, CDR1 is MNHEY, CDR2 SVGAGI.

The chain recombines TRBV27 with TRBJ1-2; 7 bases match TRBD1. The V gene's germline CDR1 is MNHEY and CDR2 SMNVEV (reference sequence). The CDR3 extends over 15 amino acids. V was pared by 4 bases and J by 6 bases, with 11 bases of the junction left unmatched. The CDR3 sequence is CASSSTAGTDHGYTF. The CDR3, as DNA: TGTGCCAGCAGTTCCACAGCCGGGACAGATCATGGCTACACCTTC.

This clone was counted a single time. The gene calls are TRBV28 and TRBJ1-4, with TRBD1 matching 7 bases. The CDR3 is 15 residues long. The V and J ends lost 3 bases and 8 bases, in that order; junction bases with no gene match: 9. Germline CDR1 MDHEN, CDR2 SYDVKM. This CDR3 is CASSLTAPDREKLFF. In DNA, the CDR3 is TGTGCCAGCAGTTTGACGGCTCCGGACAGGGAAAAACTGTTTTTT.

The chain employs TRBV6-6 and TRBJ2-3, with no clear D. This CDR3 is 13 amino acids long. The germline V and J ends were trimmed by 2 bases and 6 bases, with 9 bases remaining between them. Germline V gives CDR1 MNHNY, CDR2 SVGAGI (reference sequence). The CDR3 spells CASSYPDWDTQYF. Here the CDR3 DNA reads TGTGCCAGCAGTTACCCCGACTGGGATACGCAGTATTTT.